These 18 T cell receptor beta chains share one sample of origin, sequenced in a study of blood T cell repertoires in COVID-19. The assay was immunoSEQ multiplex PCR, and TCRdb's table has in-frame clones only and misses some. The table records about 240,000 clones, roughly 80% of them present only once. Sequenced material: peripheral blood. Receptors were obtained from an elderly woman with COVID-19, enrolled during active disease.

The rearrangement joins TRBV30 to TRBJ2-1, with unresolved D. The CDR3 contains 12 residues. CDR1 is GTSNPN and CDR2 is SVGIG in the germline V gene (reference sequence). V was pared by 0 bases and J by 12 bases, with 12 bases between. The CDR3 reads CAWSVKMSGQFF. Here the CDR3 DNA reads TGTGCCTGGAGTGTAAAAATGAGTGGGCAGTTCTTC.

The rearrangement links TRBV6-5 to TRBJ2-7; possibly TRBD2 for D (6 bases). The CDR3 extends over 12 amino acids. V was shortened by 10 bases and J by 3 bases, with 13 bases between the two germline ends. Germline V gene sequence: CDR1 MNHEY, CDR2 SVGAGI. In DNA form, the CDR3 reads TGTGCCACGAGTAGCGGTTACTACGAGCAGTACTTC. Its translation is CATSSGYYEQYF.

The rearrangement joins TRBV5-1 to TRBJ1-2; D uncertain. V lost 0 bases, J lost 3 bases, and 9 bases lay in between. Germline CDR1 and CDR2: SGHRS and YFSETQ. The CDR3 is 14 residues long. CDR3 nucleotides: TGCGCCAGCAGCTTGGGTCGCCCGGACTATGGCTACACCTTC. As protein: CASSLGRPDYGYTF.

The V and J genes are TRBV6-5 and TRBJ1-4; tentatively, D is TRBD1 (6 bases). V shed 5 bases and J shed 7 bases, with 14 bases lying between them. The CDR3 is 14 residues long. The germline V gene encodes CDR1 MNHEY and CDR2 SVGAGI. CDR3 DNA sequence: TGTGCCAGCAGTACAGGGAGAGGAGGTGAAAAACTGTTTTTT. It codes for CASSTGRGGEKLFF.

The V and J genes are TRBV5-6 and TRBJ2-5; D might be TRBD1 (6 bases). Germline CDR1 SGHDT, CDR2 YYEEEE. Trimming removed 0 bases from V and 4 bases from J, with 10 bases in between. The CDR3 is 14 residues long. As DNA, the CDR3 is TGTGCCAGCAGCTTGGACAGGGCAGGAGAGACCCAGTACTTC. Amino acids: CASSLDRAGETQYF. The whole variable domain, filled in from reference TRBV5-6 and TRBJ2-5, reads DAGVTQSPTHLIKTRGQQVTLRCSPKSGHDTVSWYQQALGQGPQFIFQYYEEEERQRGNFPDRFSGHQFPNYSSELNVNALLLGDSALYLCASSLDRAGETQYFGPGTRLLVL.

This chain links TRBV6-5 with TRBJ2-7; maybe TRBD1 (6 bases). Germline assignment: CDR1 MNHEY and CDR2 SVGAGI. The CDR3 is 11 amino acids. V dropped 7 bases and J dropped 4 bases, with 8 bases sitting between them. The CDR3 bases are TGTGCCAGCAAAGACAGGTACGAGCAGTACTTC. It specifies CASKDRYEQYF.

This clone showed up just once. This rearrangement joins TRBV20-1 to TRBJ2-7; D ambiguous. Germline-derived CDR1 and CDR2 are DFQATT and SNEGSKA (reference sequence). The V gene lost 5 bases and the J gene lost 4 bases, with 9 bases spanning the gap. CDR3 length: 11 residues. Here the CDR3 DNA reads TGCAGTGCTTCTTCCCTTTACGAGCAGTACTTC. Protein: CSASSLYEQYF.

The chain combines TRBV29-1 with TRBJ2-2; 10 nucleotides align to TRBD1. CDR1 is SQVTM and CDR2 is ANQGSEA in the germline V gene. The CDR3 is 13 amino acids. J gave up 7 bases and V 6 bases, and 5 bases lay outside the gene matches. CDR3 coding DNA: TGCAGCGTGAGGACAGGGGGAATCGGGGAGCTGTTTTTT. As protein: CSVRTGGIGELFF.

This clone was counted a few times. The DNA for the CDR3 is TGCGCCAGCAGGAAAGAGGCTTCGAACACTGAAGCTTTCTTT. Its translation is CASRKEASNTEAFF. J is TRBJ1-1 and V is TRBV5-1, with D unclear. This CDR3 is 14 amino acids long. V was pared by 5 bases and J by 1 base, with 12 bases between. CDR1 and CDR2 from the germline V gene are SGHRS and YFSETQ.

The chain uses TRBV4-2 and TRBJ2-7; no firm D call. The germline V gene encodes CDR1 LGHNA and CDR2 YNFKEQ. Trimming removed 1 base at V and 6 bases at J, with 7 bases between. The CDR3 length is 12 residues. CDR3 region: CASSQVRFEQYF. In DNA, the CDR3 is TGTGCCAGCAGCCAAGTCCGGTTCGAGCAGTACTTC.

CDR3 region: CASSPGDRAGHEKLFF. CDR3 coding DNA: TGTGCCAGCTCACCAGGGGACAGGGCAGGTCATGAAAAACTGTTTTTT. V usage is TRBV18 and J usage is TRBJ1-4, with TRBD1 matching 9 bases. The CDR3 runs to 16 residues. Per germline, CDR1 KGHSH and CDR2 LQKENI. V lost 2 bases, J lost 6 bases, and 7 bases stayed unmatched.

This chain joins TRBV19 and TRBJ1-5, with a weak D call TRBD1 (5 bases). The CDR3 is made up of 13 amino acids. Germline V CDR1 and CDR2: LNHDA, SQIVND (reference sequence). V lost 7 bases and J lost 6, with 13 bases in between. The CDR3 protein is CASTVREGQPQHF. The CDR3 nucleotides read TGTGCCAGTACTGTCAGGGAAGGTCAGCCCCAGCATTTT. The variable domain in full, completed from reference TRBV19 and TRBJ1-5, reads DGGITQSPKYLFRKEGQNVTLSCEQNLNHDAMYWYRQDPGQGLRLIYYSQIVNDFQKGDIAEGYSVSREKKESFPLTVTSAQKNPTAFYLCASTVREGQPQHFGDGTRLSIL.

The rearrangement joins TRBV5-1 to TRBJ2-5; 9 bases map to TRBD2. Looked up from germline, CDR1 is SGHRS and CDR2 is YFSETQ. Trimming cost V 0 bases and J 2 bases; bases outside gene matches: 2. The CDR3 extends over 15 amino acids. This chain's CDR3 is CASSLGLAAQETQYF. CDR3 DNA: TGCGCCAGCAGCTTGGGACTAGCGGCACAAGAGACCCAGTACTTC.

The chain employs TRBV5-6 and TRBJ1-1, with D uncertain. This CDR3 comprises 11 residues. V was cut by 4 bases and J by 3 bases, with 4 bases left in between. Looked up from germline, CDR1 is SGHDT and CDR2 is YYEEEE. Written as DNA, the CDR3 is TGTGCCAGCAGCCGGTACACTGAAGCTTTCTTT. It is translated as CASSRYTEAFF.

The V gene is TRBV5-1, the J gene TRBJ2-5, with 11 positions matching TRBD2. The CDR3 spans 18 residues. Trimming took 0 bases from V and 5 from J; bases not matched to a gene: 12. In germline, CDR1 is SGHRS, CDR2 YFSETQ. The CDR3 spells CASSLGALAGGRVETQYF. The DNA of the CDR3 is TGCGCCAGCAGCTTGGGAGCGCTAGCGGGAGGCCGGGTGGAGACCCAGTACTTC. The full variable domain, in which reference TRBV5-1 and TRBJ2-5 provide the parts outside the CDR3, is KAGVTQTPRYLIKTRGQQVTLSCSPISGHRSVSWYQQTPGQGLQFLFEYFSETQRNKGNFPGRFSGRQFSNSRSEMNVSTLELGDSALYLCASSLGALAGGRVETQYFGPGTRLLVL.

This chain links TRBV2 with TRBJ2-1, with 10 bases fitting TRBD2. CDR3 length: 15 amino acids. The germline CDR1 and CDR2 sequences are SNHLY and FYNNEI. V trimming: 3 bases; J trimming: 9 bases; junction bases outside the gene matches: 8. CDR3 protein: CASSDRLAGVSEQFF. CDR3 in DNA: TGTGCCAGCAGTGACCGGCTAGCGGGAGTATCTGAGCAGTTCTTC.

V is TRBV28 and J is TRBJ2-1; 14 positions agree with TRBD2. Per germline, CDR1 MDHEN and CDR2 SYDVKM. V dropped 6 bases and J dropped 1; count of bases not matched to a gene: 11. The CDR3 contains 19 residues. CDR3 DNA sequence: TGTGCCAGCAGCCTAGGGACTAGCGGGAGTTCAGGGTCCTACAATGAGCAGTTCTTC. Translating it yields CASSLGTSGSSGSYNEQFF.

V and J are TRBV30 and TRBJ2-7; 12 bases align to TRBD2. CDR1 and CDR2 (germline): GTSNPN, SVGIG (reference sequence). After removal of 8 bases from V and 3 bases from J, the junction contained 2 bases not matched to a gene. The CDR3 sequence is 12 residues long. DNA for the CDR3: TGTGCCGGGGGACTAGCGGGCTACGAGCAGTACTTC. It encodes CAGGLAGYEQYF.